This T cell receptor beta chain was sequenced during a study of CD8+CD57+ T cells in acquired aplastic anemia. For the study at large: The study obtained an average of about 3.2 ug of DNA from sorted CD4+ and CD8+ cells.

Selection for sequencing was limited to patients who had shown CD8+CD57+ cell expansion by flow cytometry. The patients all had a severe acquired aplastic anemia diagnosis. Patients had received no therapy at the time of blood sampling. The germline CDR1 and CDR2 sequences are ENHRY and SYGVKD. V lost 7 bases to trimming and J lost 6 bases, with 16 bases between them. CDR3 length: 13 residues. This clonotype occurred a few times. The TCR beta profiling, which covered VDJ combination and CDR3 sequence, was carried out using genomic DNA as the template. MiXCR, applied by TCRdb to the reads, yields one record per CDR3 protein. The sample lists approximately 200,000 distinct CDR3 sequences, less than 60% occurring once.

The V gene is TRBV10-3, the J gene TRBJ2-7, with D tentatively TRBD1 (5 bases). Sequencing used sorted CD4+, CD8+, or CD8+CD57+ T cells (not recorded which) from PBMCs. This sequence originates from a human donor with aplastic anemia. The DNA for the CDR3 is TGTGCCATCACGCCTATTGGGGCCTCCGAGCAGTACTTC. Translated, it gives CAITPIGASEQYF.